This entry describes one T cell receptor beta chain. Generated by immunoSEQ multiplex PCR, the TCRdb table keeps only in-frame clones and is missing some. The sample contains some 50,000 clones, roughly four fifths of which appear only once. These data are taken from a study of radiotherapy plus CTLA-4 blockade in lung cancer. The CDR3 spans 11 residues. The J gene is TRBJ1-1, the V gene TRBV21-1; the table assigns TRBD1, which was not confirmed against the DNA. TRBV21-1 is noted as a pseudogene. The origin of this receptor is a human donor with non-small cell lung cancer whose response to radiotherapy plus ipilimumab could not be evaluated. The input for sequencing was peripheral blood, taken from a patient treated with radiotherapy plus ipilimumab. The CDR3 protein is CASSRRQEAFF. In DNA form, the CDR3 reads TGTGCCAGCAGCCGCCGACAGGAAGCTTTCTTT.